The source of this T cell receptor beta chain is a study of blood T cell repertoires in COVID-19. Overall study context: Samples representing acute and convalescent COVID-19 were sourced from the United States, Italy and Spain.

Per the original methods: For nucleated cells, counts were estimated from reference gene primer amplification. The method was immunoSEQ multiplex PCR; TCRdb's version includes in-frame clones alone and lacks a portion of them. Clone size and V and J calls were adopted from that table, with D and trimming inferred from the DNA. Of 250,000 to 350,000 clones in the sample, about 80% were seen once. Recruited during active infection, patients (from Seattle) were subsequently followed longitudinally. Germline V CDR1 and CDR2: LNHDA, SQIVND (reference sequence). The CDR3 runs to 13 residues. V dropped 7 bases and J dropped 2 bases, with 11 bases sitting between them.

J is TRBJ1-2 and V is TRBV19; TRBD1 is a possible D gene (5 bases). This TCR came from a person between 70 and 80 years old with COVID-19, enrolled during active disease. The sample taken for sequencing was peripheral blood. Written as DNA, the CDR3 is TGTGCCAGTATCGACAGAACGAACTATGGCTACACCTTC. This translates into CASIDRTNYGYTF.